This T cell receptor (beta chain) was captured by sequencing in a study of Graves' ophthalmopathy and Graves' hyperthyroidism. General study results and limits: Most thyroid clonotypes with frequency above 0.001 were detected in blood too.

From germline, CDR1 is DFQATT and CDR2 SNEGSKA (reference sequence). The CDR3 sequence is 11 residues long. V was shortened by 4 bases and J by 5 bases, with 6 bases between the two germline ends. The study excluded patients with other autoimmune diseases, uncontrolled infections, pregnancy or lactation. CDR3 regions of TCR beta were amplified from RNA transcripts. Following a first-round RT-PCR that used HTBI primers, a second-round multiplex PCR was carried out. TCRdb re-analysed the multiplex PCR reads in MiXCR, keeping a single row per CDR3 protein. The sample has over a million distinct CDR3 sequences, 35% to 40% seen once. Many counts were recorded for this clonotype. Antigen unknown.

The origin of this receptor is an adult man with Graves' hyperthyroidism. Material: peripheral blood or thyroid tissue (not recorded which). The chain links TRBV20-1 to TRBJ1-5; D not certain. The CDR3 coding sequence is TGCAGTGCTAAGAGGGATCAGCCCCAGCATTTT. Translating it yields CSAKRDQPQHF.